The T cell receptor beta chain under discussion was sequenced for a study of response to subunit inactivated influenza vaccine. Study-wide findings and caveats: The authors offered the suggestion that each seasonal influenza vaccination recruits few new T cells.

Looked up from germline, CDR1 is KGHDR and CDR2 is SFDVKD. J gave up 4 bases and V 2 bases, and 3 bases lay outside the gene matches. This CDR3 is built from 15 residues. TCRdb fed the RT-PCR reads into MiXCR, producing one record per CDR3 protein. The sample yields a few hundred thousand distinct CDR3 sequences, roughly 20% seen once. This clonotype has only a few counts. What it binds is unknown. The TCR was taken from a man in his fifties or sixties who received an inactivated influenza vaccine. The sample was PBMCs from blood, taken about 20 months after vaccination. The V call is TRBV24-1, the J call TRBJ1-3; 8 nucleotides agree with TRBD1. CDR3 coding DNA: TGTGCCACCAGTGATTGGGACAGGCCGGGAAACACCATATATTTT. Amino acids: CATSDWDRPGNTIYF.